Shown below are 12 T cell receptor beta chains from a single sample sequenced in a study of blood T cell repertoires in COVID-19 (dated by TCRdb to 2018 to 2020). The library was prepared using the immunoSEQ multiplex PCR assay. Entries here come from immuneACCESS through TCRdb and include only in-frame sequences with V and J called. Some clones fail to appear in such tables; in the studies checked, an unresolved V gene covers under half of the shortfall, and the cause of the remainder is unknown. The table for this sample lists about 74,000 clones; around 90% of them were counted only once. Approximately 4.8% of the sample rests with the top ten. Material: peripheral blood. The receptors were gathered from a woman aged 55 to 70 with active COVID-19.

The rearrangement joins TRBV7-2 to TRBJ2-3, with a weak D call TRBD2 (6 bases). Trimming removed 5 bases from V and 0 bases from J, with 9 bases in between. Per germline, CDR1 SGHTA and CDR2 FQGNSA. The CDR3 spans 14 residues. The CDR3 region is CASSRGTSTDTQYF. CDR3 coding DNA: TGTGCCAGCAGCCGTGGGACTAGCACAGATACGCAGTATTTT.

The genes are TRBV7-8 and TRBJ2-7; the match to TRBD2 covers 10 bases. Unmatched junction bases numbered 4, after V lost 0 bases and J lost 2 bases. This CDR3 is 16 amino acids long. The germline CDR1 and CDR2 sequences are SGHVS and FQNEAQ. CDR3 DNA: TGTGCCAGCAGCTTAGCGCCACTAGCGGGGACCTACGAGCAGTACTTC. It encodes CASSLAPLAGTYEQYF.

This clone was detected ten times or more. The chain recombines TRBV6-2 or TRBV6-3 with TRBJ1-6, with 8 nucleotides matching TRBD1. The junction had 7 bases not matched to a gene; V was cut back by 5 bases and J by 1 base. The CDR3 is 17 amino acids. CDR1 and CDR2 (germline): MNHEY, SVGEGT. CDR3 nucleotides: TGTGCCAGCAGTCGGACAGGGAAGGGTTCCTATAATTCACCCCTCCACTTT. This sequence encodes CASSRTGKGSYNSPLHF.

The CDR3 loop is CSVRGPTSSYEQYF. CDR3 coding DNA: TGCAGCGTCCGAGGCCCAACCAGCTCCTACGAGCAGTACTTC. The J gene is TRBJ2-7, the V gene TRBV29-1; D not certain. This CDR3 is built from 14 residues. Germline CDR1 and CDR2: SQVTM and ANQGSEA. Between the trimmed V and J ends, which lost 6 bases and 0 bases, there was a span of 15 bases.

This chain links TRBV7-2 with TRBJ2-2; D possibly corresponds to TRBD2 (5 bases). Trimming left V 2 bases short and J 6 bases short, with 10 bases between. Germline values: CDR1 SGHTA, CDR2 FQGNSA. The CDR3 runs to 14 residues. The CDR3 DNA follows: TGTGCCAGCAGCTTAAGTTCGGGGTCCGGGGAGCTGTTTTTT. This codes for CASSLSSGSGELFF.

About this clone itself: The same CDR3 can be traced to other DNA sequences in this sample. V gene TRBV28 combines with J gene TRBJ2-1; maybe TRBD2 (5 bases). The CDR3 runs to 17 residues. The ends were cut back, 4 bases at V and 0 bases at J, with 16 bases in the middle. Germline-derived CDR1 and CDR2 are MDHEN and SYDVKM. The CDR3 sequence is CASSWDQRFDSYNEQFF. In DNA form, the CDR3 reads TGTGCCAGCAGTTGGGATCAGCGGTTTGACTCCTACAATGAGCAGTTCTTC.

The CDR3 protein is CASSFSGQGDYTF. The DNA for the CDR3 is TGTGCCAGCAGCTTCTCCGGACAGGGGGATTACACCTTC. J is TRBJ1-2 and V is TRBV7-9, with 10 bases matching TRBD1. The CDR3 runs 13 residues. The V gene end was trimmed by 3 bases and the J gene end by 11 bases; junction bases not matched to a gene: 6. CDR1 SEHNR and CDR2 FQNEAQ come from the germline V gene (reference sequence).

The gene calls are TRBV9 and TRBJ2-3; 15 bases align to TRBD2. Germline loops: CDR1 SGDLS, CDR2 YYNGEE. V lost 3 bases to trimming and J lost 2 bases; unmatched junction nucleotides: 7. The CDR3 loop spans 18 amino acids. The CDR3 bases are TGTGCCAGCAGCGAGGGACTAGCGGGAGGTGGTCCCACAGATACGCAGTATTTT. Residues: CASSEGLAGGGPTDTQYF.

In its sample, this clone was seen a few times. The gene calls are TRBV5-1 and TRBJ1-1; no clear D gene. Germline lookup yields CDR1 SGHRS and CDR2 YFSETQ. The CDR3 has 14 amino acids. V shed 4 bases and J shed 5 bases, with 15 bases lying between them. CDR3 amino acids: CASSAKTEGTEAFF. As DNA, the CDR3 is TGCGCCAGCAGCGCTAAGACCGAGGGTACTGAAGCTTTCTTT.

This clone came up once. As DNA, the CDR3 is TGTGCCAGCTCACCCGTAGGGGGTTCCGAGCAGTACTTC. Protein: CASSPVGGSEQYF. The rearrangement joins TRBV18 to TRBJ2-7; D possibly corresponds to TRBD1 (6 bases). V gave up 3 bases and J gave up 6 bases, with 12 bases separating them. This CDR3 is 13 amino acids long. Germline lookup yields CDR1 KGHSH and CDR2 LQKENI.

This chain joins TRBV5-1 and TRBJ2-1, with 12 bases that match TRBD2. The CDR3 consists of 22 residues. The V segment lost 0 bases and the J segment 0 bases; nucleotides outside the gene matches: 16. The germline V gene has CDR1 SGHRS and CDR2 YFSETQ. The CDR3 here is CASSLGATSGRLPGRSYNEQFF. The CDR3 coding sequence is TGCGCCAGCAGCTTGGGCGCAACTAGCGGGAGGCTCCCCGGCCGCTCCTACAATGAGCAGTTCTTC.

This sequence joins TRBV3-1 (or the pseudogene TRBV3-2) and TRBJ2-7; possibly TRBD1 for D (6 bases). Trimming removed 4 bases from V and 3 bases from J, with 16 bases in between. CDR1 LGHDT and CDR2 YNNKEL come from the germline V gene (reference sequence). The CDR3 extends over 15 amino acids. The CDR3 bases are TGTGCCAGCAGCCCCATTATCAAGGGGGTCTACGAGCAGTACTTC. Translating gives CASSPIIKGVYEQYF.